The following is a T cell receptor (beta chain) sequence with its context. Its antigen is not identified. Per the germline V gene, CDR1 is SNHLY and CDR2 is FYNNEI. V lost 5 bases to trimming and J lost 2 bases; unmatched junction nucleotides: 6. This CDR3 comprises 15 residues. Produced via immunoSEQ multiplex PCR; TCRdb's table is partial and in-frame only. The table includes roughly 58,000 clones, roughly 89% detected once. These data belong to a study of OX40 agonist ivuxolimab in advanced cancers. Study-wide context: Patients were dosed with the agonistic anti-OX40 (CD134) antibody ivuxolimab. Study-wide results and caveats: On average, a greater number of expanded clones characterised CD8+ T cells relative to CD4+.

Blood samples were obtained at baseline, cycle 4 day 1, and cycle 7 day 1. This material consisted of CD4+ or CD8+ T cells sorted from blood, taken in a trial of the OX40 agonist ivuxolimab. The chain recombines TRBV2 with TRBJ1-5, with 7 nucleotides matching TRBD1. This sequence originates from an adult with an advanced solid tumor such as melanoma, head and neck, liver or kidney cancer. CDR3 in amino acids: CASSKGAEGNQPQHF. The CDR3 region has the DNA TGTGCCAGCAGTAAGGGGGCCGAGGGCAATCAGCCCCAGCATTTT.